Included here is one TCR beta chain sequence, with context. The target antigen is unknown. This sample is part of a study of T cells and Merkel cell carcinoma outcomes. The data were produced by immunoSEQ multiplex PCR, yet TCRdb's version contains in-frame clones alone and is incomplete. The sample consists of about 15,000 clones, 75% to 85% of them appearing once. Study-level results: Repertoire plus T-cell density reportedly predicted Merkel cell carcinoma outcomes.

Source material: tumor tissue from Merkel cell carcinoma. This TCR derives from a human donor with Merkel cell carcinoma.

The CDR3 nucleotides read TGTGCCTGGAGTAAGACAGGCAATCAGCCCCAGCATTTT. It codes for CAWSKTGNQPQHF. The chain is built from TRBV30 and TRBJ1-5; D might be TRBD1 (5 bases). The CDR3 totals 13 residues. The germline V gene has CDR1 GTSNPN and CDR2 SVGIG (reference sequence). Trimming took 2 bases from V and 2 from J, leaving 7 bases between them.